This T cell receptor (beta chain) was documented in a study of blood T cell repertoires in COVID-19. Clinical history as reported by participants underpinned cohort assignment. As concerns this clone: The identical CDR3 is also encoded by other nucleotide sequences in the sample.

Profiled with immunoSEQ multiplex PCR; TCRdb holds only in-frame clones, not every one. This table holds fewer than 250,000 clones, 70% to 90% found once. This CDR3 has 14 residues. Germline CDR1 SGDLS, CDR2 YYNGEE. V shed 0 bases and J shed 1 base, with 7 bases lying between them. The TCR comes from a woman aged 45 to 65 with acute COVID-19. V and J are TRBV9 and TRBJ1-1; D gene ambiguous. Sequencing was performed on PBMCs or T cells enriched from blood (not recorded which). CDR3 sequence reads: CASSVVAENTEAFF. CDR3 nucleotides: TGTGCCAGCAGCGTAGTTGCGGAGAACACTGAAGCTTTCTTT.